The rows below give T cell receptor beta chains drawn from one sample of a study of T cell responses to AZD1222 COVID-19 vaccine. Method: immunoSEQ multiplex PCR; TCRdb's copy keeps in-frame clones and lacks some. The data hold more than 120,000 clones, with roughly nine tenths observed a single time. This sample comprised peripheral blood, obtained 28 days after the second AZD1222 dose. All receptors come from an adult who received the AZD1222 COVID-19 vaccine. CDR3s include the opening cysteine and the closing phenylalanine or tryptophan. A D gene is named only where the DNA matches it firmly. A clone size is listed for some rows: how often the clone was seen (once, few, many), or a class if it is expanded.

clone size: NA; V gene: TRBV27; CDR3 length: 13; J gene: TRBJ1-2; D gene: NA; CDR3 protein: CASSLGVLYGYTF; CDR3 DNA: TGTGCCAGCAGTTTGGGGGTCCTCTATGGCTACACCTTC
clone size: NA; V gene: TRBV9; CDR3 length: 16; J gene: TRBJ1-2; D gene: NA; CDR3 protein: CASSALGGAGTYGYTF; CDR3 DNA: TGTGCCAGCAGCGCCCTAGGGGGGGCAGGGACCTATGGCTACACCTTC
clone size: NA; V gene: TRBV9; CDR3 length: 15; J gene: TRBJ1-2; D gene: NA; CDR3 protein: CASSVDPTENYGYTF; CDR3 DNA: TGTGCCAGCAGCGTAGATCCTACAGAAAACTATGGCTACACCTTC
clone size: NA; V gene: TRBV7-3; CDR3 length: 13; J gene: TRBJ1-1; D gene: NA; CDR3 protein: CASSFDRSTEAFF; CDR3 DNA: TGTGCCAGCAGCTTCGACAGATCGACTGAAGCTTTCTTT
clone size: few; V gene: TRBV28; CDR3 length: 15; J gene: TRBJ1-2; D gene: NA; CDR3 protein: CASSEGTAQYYGYTF; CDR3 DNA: TGTGCCAGCAGCGAGGGGACCGCACAGTACTATGGCTACACCTTC
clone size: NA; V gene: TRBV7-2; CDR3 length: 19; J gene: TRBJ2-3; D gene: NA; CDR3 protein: CASSLGLSWVPSSTDTQYF; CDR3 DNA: TGTGCCAGCAGCTTAGGACTCTCGTGGGTTCCTTCTAGCACAGATACGCAGTATTTT
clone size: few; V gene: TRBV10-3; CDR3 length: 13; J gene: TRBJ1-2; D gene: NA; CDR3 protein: CAISDRETYGYTF; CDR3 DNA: TGTGCCATCAGTGACAGGGAAACCTATGGCTACACCTTC
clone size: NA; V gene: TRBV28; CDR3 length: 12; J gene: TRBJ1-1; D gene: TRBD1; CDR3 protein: CASISGGTEAFF; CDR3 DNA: TGTGCCAGCATCTCAGGGGGGACTGAAGCTTTCTTT
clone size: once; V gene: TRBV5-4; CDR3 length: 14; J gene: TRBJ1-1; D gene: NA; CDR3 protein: CASSLDGPNTEAFF; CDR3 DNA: TGTGCCAGCAGCTTGGACGGGCCGAACACTGAAGCTTTCTTT
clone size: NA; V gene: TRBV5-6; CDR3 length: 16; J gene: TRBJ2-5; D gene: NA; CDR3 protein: CASSAPGLPPGETQYF; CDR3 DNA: TGTGCCAGCAGCGCACCGGGACTTCCACCGGGCGAGACCCAGTACTTC
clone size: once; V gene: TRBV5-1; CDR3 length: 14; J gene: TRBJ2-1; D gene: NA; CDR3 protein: CASSLGLEFDEQFF; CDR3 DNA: TGCGCCAGCAGCTTGGGACTAGAGTTTGATGAGCAGTTCTTC
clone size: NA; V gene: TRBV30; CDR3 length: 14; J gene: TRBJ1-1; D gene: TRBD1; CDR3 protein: CAGLQGTGVTEAFF; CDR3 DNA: TGTGCCGGCCTACAGGGGACCGGGGTCACTGAAGCTTTCTTT
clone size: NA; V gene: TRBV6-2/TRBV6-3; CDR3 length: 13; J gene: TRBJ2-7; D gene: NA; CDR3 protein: CASSGGLQYEQYF; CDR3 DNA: TGTGCCAGCAGTGGAGGACTACAGTACGAGCAGTACTTC
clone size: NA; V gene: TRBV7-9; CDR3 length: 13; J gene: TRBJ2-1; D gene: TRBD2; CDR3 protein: CASSKAGGNEQFF; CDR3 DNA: TGTGCCAGCAGTAAGGCGGGGGGGAATGAGCAGTTCTTC
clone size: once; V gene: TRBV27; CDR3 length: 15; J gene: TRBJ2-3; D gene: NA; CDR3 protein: CASSLLRDSTDTQYF; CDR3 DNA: TGTGCCAGCAGTTTACTTCGGGACTCCACAGATACGCAGTATTTT
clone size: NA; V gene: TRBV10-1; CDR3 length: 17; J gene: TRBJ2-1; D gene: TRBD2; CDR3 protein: CASSASGSGDSYNEQFF; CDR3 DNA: TGCGCCAGCAGTGCGTCGGGTAGCGGGGATTCCTACAATGAGCAGTTCTTC
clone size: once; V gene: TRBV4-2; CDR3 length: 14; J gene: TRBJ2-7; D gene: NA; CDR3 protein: CASSLLAESGEQYF; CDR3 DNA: TGTGCCAGCAGCCTCCTAGCTGAGTCTGGCGAGCAGTACTTC
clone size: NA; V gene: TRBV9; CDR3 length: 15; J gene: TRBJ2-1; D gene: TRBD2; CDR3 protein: CASSGIAGLDDEQFF; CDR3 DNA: TGTGCCAGCAGCGGTATAGCGGGATTAGACGATGAGCAGTTCTTC
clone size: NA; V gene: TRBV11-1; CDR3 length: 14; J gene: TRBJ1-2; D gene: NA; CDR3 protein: CASSLEGFNYGYTF; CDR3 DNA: TGTGCCAGCAGCTTGGAAGGATTTAACTATGGCTACACCTTC
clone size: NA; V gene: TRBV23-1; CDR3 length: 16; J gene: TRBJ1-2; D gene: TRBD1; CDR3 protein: CASSQTPGQGTYGYTF; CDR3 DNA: TGCGCCAGCAGTCAGACCCCGGGACAGGGGACCTATGGCTACACCTTC
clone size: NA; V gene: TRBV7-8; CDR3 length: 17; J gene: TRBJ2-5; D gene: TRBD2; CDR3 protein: CASSLFFSSGNQETQYF; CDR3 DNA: TGTGCCAGCAGCTTATTCTTTTCTAGCGGGAATCAAGAGACCCAGTACTTC
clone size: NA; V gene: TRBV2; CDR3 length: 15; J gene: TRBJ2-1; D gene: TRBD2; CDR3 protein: CASRQTSGTYNEQFF; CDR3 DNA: TGTGCCAGCAGACAGACTAGCGGGACGTACAATGAGCAGTTCTTC
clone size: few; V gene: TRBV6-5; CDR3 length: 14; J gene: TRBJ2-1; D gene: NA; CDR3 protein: CASWTPSSYNEQFF; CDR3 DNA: TGTGCCAGCTGGACACCGAGCTCCTACAATGAGCAGTTCTTC
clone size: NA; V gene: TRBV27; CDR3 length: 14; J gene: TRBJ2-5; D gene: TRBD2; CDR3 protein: CASSFRREQETQYF; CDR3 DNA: TGTGCCAGCAGTTTTAGGCGGGAGCAAGAGACCCAGTACTTC
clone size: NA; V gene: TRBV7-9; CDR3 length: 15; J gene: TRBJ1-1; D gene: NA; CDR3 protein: CASSLWEGGNTEAFF; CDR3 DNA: TGTGCCAGCAGCTTATGGGAGGGAGGGAACACTGAAGCTTTCTTT
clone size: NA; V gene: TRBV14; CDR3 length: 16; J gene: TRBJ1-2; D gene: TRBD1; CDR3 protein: CASSQDRDRLNYGYTF; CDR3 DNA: TGTGCCAGCAGCCAAGATCGGGACAGACTTAACTATGGCTACACCTTC
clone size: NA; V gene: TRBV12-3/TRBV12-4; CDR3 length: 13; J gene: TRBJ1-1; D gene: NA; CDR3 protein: CASSQSGLAEAFF; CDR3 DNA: TGTGCCAGCAGTCAATCAGGGTTGGCTGAAGCTTTCTTT
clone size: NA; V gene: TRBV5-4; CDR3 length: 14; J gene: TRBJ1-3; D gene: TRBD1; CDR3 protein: CASSFDRGGNTIYF; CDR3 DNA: TGTGCCAGCAGCTTTGACAGGGGAGGAAACACCATATATTTT
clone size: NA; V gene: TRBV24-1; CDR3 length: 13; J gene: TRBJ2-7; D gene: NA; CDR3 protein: CATKENGHYEQYF; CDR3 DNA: TGTGCCACCAAAGAGAACGGACACTACGAGCAGTACTTC
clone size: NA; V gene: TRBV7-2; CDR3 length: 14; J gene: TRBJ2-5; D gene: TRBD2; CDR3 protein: CASSPSGSRETQYF; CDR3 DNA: TGTGCCAGCAGCCCTAGCGGGAGTCGGGAGACCCAGTACTTC
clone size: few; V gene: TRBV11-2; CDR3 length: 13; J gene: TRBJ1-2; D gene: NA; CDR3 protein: CASSYNEAGGYTF; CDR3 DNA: TGTGCCAGCAGTTATAACGAAGCAGGTGGCTACACCTTC
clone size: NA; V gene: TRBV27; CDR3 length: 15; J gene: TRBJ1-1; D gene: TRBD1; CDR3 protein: CASSFRQGASTEAFF; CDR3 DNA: TGTGCCAGCAGTTTCCGACAGGGGGCATCTACTGAAGCTTTCTTT
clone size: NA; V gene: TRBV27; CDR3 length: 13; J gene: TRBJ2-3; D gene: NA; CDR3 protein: CASRLAGTDTQYF; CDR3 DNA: TGTGCCAGCAGGTTAGCGGGCACAGATACGCAGTATTTT
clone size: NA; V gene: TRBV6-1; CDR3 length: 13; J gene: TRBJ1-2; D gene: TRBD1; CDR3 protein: CASSDSRGKGCTF; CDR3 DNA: TGTGCCAGCAGTGATAGCAGGGGGAAAGGCTGCACCTTC
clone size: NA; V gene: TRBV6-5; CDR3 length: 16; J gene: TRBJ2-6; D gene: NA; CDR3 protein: CASSYSTGTGANVLTF; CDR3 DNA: TGTGCCAGCAGTTACTCTACAGGGACTGGGGCCAACGTCCTGACTTTC
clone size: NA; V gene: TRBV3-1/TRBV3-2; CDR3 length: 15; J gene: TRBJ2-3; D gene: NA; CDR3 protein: CASSIQGQVTDTQYF; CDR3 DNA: TGTGCCAGCAGCATCCAAGGGCAGGTCACAGATACGCAGTATTTT
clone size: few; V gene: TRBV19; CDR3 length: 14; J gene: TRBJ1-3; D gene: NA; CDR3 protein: CASSLGRAGNTIYF; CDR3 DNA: TGTGCCAGTAGTCTGGGCAGGGCTGGAAACACCATATATTTT
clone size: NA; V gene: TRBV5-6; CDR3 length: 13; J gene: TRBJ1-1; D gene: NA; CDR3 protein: CASSLPTGPEAFF; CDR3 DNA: TGTGCCAGCAGTTTACCGACAGGACCTGAAGCTTTCTTT
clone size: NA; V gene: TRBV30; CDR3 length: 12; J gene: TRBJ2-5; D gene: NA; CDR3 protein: CAWSNTGETQYF; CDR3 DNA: TGTGCCTGGAGTAACACCGGAGAGACCCAGTACTTC
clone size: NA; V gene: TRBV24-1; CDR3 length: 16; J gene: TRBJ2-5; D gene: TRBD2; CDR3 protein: CATSEGTSGILETQYF; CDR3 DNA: TGTGCCACCAGTGAAGGGACTAGCGGGATCTTGGAGACCCAGTACTTC
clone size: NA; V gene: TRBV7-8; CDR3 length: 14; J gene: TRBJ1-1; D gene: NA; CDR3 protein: CASSPSWVNTEAFF; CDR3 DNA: TGTGCCAGCAGCCCCAGTTGGGTGAACACTGAAGCTTTCTTT
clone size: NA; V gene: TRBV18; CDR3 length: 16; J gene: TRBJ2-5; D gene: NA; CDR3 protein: CASSPGTEEAGETQYF; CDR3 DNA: TGTGCCAGCTCACCCGGGACTGAGGAGGCGGGGGAGACCCAGTACTTC
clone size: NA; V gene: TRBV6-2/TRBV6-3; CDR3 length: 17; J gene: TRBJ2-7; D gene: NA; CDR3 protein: CASSYRLAVGGSYEQYF; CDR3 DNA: TGTGCCAGCAGTTACAGGTTGGCGGTTGGAGGGTCCTACGAGCAGTACTTC
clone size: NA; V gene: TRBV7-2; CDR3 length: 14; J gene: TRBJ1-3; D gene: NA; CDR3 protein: CASSLIGHGNTIYF; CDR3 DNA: TGTGCCAGCAGCTTAATTGGCCACGGCAACACCATATATTTT
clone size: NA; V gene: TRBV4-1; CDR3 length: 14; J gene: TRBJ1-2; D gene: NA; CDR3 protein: CASSREGVDYGYTF; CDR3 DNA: TGCGCCAGCAGCCGAGAAGGGGTTGACTATGGCTACACCTTC
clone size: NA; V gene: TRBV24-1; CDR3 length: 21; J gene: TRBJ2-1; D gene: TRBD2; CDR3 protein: CATSSTGTSGEATYAYNEQFF; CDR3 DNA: TGTGCCACCAGCTCAACCGGGACTAGCGGCGAGGCAACATACGCCTACAATGAGCAGTTCTTC
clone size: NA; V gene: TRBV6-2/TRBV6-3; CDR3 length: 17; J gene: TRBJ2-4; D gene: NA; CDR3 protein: CASSYSQGEVAKNIQYF; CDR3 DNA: TGTGCCAGCAGTTACTCGCAGGGAGAGGTAGCCAAAAACATTCAGTACTTC
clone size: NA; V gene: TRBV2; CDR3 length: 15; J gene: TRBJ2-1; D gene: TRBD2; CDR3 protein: CASGGELISYNEQFF; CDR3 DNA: TGTGCCAGCGGGGGGGAGCTCATCTCCTACAATGAGCAGTTCTTC
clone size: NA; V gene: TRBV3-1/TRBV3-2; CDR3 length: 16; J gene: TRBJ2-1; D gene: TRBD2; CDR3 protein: CASSRGGARAYNEQFF; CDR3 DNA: TGTGCCAGCAGCCGCGGGGGGGCTAGGGCCTACAATGAGCAGTTCTTC
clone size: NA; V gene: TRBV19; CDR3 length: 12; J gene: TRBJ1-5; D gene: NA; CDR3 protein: CASGPYNQPQHF; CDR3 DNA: TGTGCCAGTGGGCCCTACAATCAGCCCCAGCATTTT
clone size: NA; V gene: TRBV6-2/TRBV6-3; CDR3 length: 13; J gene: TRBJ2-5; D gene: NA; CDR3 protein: CASSLDWLETQYF; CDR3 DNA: TGTGCCAGCAGTTTGGATTGGCTCGAGACCCAGTACTTC
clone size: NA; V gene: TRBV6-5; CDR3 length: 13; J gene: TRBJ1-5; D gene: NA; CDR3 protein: CASSLVGNQPQHF; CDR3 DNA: TGTGCCAGCAGTTTGGTAGGCAATCAGCCCCAGCATTTT
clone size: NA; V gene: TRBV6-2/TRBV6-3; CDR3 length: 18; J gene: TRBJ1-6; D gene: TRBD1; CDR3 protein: CASSYTNPGGLPGSPLHF; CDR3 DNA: TGTGCCAGCAGTTACACAAACCCAGGGGGCCTCCCAGGATCACCCCTCCACTTT
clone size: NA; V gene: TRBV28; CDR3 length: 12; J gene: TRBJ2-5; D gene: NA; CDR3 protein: CASSSGVETQYF; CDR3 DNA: TGTGCCAGCAGTTCAGGGGTAGAGACCCAGTACTTC
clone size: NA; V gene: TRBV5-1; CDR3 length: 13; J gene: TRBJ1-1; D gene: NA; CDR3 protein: CASSLDRLTEAFF; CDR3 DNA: TGCGCCAGCAGCCTGGACCGCCTCACTGAAGCTTTCTTT
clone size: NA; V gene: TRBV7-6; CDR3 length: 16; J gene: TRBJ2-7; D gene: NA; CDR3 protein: CASSHLLRSSMDEQYF; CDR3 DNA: TGTGCCAGCAGCCACCTCCTTAGATCCAGTATGGACGAGCAGTACTTC
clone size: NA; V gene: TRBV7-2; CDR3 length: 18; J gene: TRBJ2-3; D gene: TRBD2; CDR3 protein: CASSLGLAGIASTDTQYF; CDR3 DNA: TGTGCCAGCAGCTTAGGACTAGCGGGAATAGCTAGCACAGATACGCAGTATTTT
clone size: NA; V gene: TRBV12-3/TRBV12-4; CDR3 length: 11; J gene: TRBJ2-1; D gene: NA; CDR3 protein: CASSFLWEQFF; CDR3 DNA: TGTGCCAGCAGTTTTCTCTGGGAGCAGTTCTTC
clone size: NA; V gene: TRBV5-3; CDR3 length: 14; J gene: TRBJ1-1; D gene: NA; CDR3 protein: CARRRGRIGTEAFF; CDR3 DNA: TGTGCCAGACGACGAGGAAGGATTGGCACTGAAGCTTTCTTT
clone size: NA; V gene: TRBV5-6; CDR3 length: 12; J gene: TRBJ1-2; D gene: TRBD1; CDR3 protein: CASNRQGVGYTF; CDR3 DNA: TGTGCCAGCAACAGACAGGGGGTGGGCTACACCTTC